These 10 T cell receptor beta chains were all obtained from the same sample, sequenced in a study of T cell repertoires in Merkel cell carcinoma. Produced via immunoSEQ multiplex PCR; TCRdb's table is partial and in-frame only. The profile shows fewer than 15,000 clones, around 74% of them singletons. The specimen sequenced was tumor tissue. All receptors come from an adult with Merkel cell carcinoma.

The chain joins TRBV7-9 to TRBJ1-2; maybe TRBD1 (5 bases). Trimming stripped 5 bases from V and 12 bases from J, with 19 bases between. CDR3 length: 13 amino acids. CDR1 and CDR2 from the germline V gene are SEHNR and FQNEAQ (reference sequence). CDR3 residues: CASSPPGRLANTF. The CDR3 nucleotides are TGTGCCAGCAGCCCCCCGGGACGGCTGGCTAACACCTTC.

The chain has TRBV28 and TRBJ1-2; possible D gene TRBD1, 5 bases. The CDR3 totals 11 residues. Germline V gene sequence: CDR1 MDHEN, CDR2 SYDVKM. Between the trimmed V and J ends, which lost 6 bases and 6 bases, there was a span of 8 bases. Here the CDR3 reads CASSIRDGYTF. Here the CDR3 DNA reads TGTGCCAGCAGCATCAGGGATGGCTACACCTTC.

This chain joins TRBV5-1 and TRBJ2-5; 8 bases line up with TRBD1. V shed 3 bases and J 3 bases; nucleotides not matched to a gene: 7. Germline-derived CDR1 and CDR2 are SGHRS and YFSETQ. There are 15 residues in the CDR3. For the CDR3, the DNA is TGCGCCAGCAGCTCCAGGGGGCGGCGGGAAGAGACCCAGTACTTC. Its protein product is CASSSRGRREETQYF.

This clone was seen once. The genes are TRBV5-6 and TRBJ2-7, with TRBD1 as a possible D gene (5 bases). Germline values: CDR1 SGHDT, CDR2 YYEEEE. CDR3 length equals 18 residues. V was cut by 2 bases and J by 1 base, with 22 bases left in between. CDR3 amino acids: CASSFVHYRTTMSYEQYF. The CDR3 DNA follows: TGTGCCAGCAGCTTTGTCCACTACCGGACAACTATGTCCTACGAGCAGTACTTC.

The chain is built from TRBV6-5 and TRBJ1-2; D remains unclear. Germline V CDR1 and CDR2: MNHEY, SVGAGI. Between the trimmed V and J ends, which lost 6 bases and 12 bases, there was a span of 17 bases. The CDR3 extends over 12 amino acids. DNA of the CDR3: TGTGCCAGCAGCTTGGACGGAACTTTCGACACCTTC. Translating gives CASSLDGTFDTF.

The gene calls are TRBV7-2 and TRBJ2-2, with D tentatively TRBD1 (5 bases). Germline V CDR1 and CDR2: SGHTA, FQGNSA. V was trimmed by 2 bases and J by 1 base, leaving 14 bases between them. This CDR3 contains 17 residues. This CDR3 reads CASSLRFQGLNTGELFF. The CDR3, as DNA: TGTGCCAGCAGCTTAAGGTTTCAGGGATTGAACACCGGGGAGCTGTTTTTT.

The rearrangement links TRBV19 to TRBJ1-2; the D is unclear. CDR1 and CDR2 (germline): LNHDA, SQIVND (reference sequence). The ends were cut back, 4 bases at V and 12 bases at J, with 21 bases in the middle. The CDR3 runs to 14 residues. The CDR3 DNA reads as TGTGCCAGTAGTAGATTACCAGGAGAAGGCTCCAACACCTTC. Protein: CASSRLPGEGSNTF. The full variable domain, completed using reference TRBV19 and TRBJ1-2, is DGGITQSPKYLFRKEGQNVTLSCEQNLNHDAMYWYRQDPGQGLRLIYYSQIVNDFQKGDIAEGYSVSREKKESFPLTVTSAQKNPTAFYLCASSRLPGEGSNTFGSGTRLTVV.

The V call is TRBV7-9, the J call TRBJ1-1; D remains unclear. The germline V gene encodes CDR1 SEHNR and CDR2 FQNEAQ (reference sequence). Trimming pared 5 bases from V and 1 base from J, leaving 8 bases between. This CDR3 contains 13 residues. The CDR3 region is CASSENTNTEAFF. In DNA form, the CDR3 reads TGTGCCAGCAGCGAGAACACGAACACTGAAGCTTTCTTT.

The chain recombines TRBV2 with TRBJ1-2; 8 bases align to TRBD1. CDR3 size: 13 residues. The V gene end was trimmed by 2 bases and the J gene end by 7 bases; junction bases not matched to a gene: 3. The germline CDR1 and CDR2 sequences are SNHLY and FYNNEI. CDR3 coding DNA: TGTGCCAGCAGTGAACAGGGGGCCAGTGGCTACACCTTC. Residues: CASSEQGASGYTF.

The V and J genes are TRBV7-9 and TRBJ2-5, with 10 bases that match TRBD1. Germline assignment: CDR1 SEHNR and CDR2 FQNEAQ (reference sequence). CDR3 size: 16 residues. V lost 2 bases and J lost 3; bases outside the gene matches: 6. CDR3 loop: CASSLRIGQGEETQYF. CDR3 bases: TGTGCCAGCAGCTTACGGATTGGACAGGGGGAAGAGACCCAGTACTTC. Using reference TRBV7-9 and TRBJ2-5 for the parts outside the CDR3, the full variable domain is DTGVSQNPRHKITKRGQNVTFRCDPISEHNRLYWYRQTLGQGPEFLTYFQNEAQLEKSRLLSDRFSAERPKGSFSTLEIQRTEQGDSAMYLCASSLRIGQGEETQYFGPGTRLLVL.